Each of the 5 T cell receptor beta chains below was sequenced from the same sample in a study of blood T cell repertoires in COVID-19. TCRdb keeps only in-frame clones here, not all; method: immunoSEQ multiplex PCR. In the table there are fewer than 350,000 clones, about nine tenths of which are singletons. What was sequenced was PBMCs or T cells enriched from blood (not recorded which). These TCRs come from a woman in her thirties who had been exposed to COVID-19.

V and J are TRBV2 and TRBJ1-6; 8 nucleotides line up with TRBD1. CDR3 length: 14 amino acids. Germline V CDR1 and CDR2: SNHLY, FYNNEI. V gave up 7 bases and J gave up 6 bases; unmatched junction bases: 5. CDR3: CASIPGQGNSPLHF. The DNA of the CDR3 is TGTGCCAGCATTCCAGGACAGGGTAATTCACCCCTCCACTTT.

Comment on this clone: The same CDR3 can be traced to other DNA sequences in this sample. The DNA for the CDR3 is TGTGCCAGCAGTTTCAGCGGGACTGGGGCCAACGTCCTGACTTTC. Encoded protein: CASSFSGTGANVLTF. The chain joins TRBV28 to TRBJ2-6; the match to TRBD2 covers 7 bases. With V trimmed by 3 bases and J by 2 bases, 1 base remained unmatched. In germline, CDR1 is MDHEN, CDR2 SYDVKM. The CDR3 is 15 residues long. Full variable domain (outside the CDR3, taken from reference TRBV28 and TRBJ2-6): DVKVTQSSRYLVKRTGEKVFLECVQDMDHENMFWYRQDPGLGLRLIYFSYDVKMKEKGDIPEGYSVSREKKERFSLILESASTNQTSMYLCASSFSGTGANVLTFGAGSRLTVL.

The chain employs TRBV27 and TRBJ1-4; TRBD1 aligns across 11 bases. This CDR3 has 12 amino acids. The J segment lost 10 bases and the V segment lost 8 bases, leaving 3 bases of the junction unmatched. Germline CDR1 is MNHEY and CDR2 is SMNVEV (reference sequence). CDR3: CASLGQGGKLFF. The DNA for the CDR3 is TGTGCCAGCCTGGGACAGGGGGGAAAACTGTTTTTT.

The chain has TRBV10-2 and TRBJ2-1; D gene unclear. This CDR3 comprises 14 residues. Per germline, CDR1 WSHSY and CDR2 SAAADI. V lost 0 bases and J lost 7, with 10 bases in between. CDR3 sequence: CASSESLAQNEQFF. The DNA for the CDR3 is TGCGCCAGCAGTGAGTCGTTAGCTCAGAATGAGCAGTTCTTC.

The chain is built from TRBV21-1 and TRBJ2-3; the table calls TRBD2, which could not be checked here. TRBV21-1 represents a pseudogene. The CDR3 loop spans 16 amino acids. The CDR3 sequence: CASSKPGLAGPDTQYF. DNA for the CDR3: TGTGCCAGCAGCAAACCGGGACTAGCGGGCCCAGATACGCAGTATTTT.